A selection of T cell receptor beta chains follows, all from one sample in a study of blood T cell repertoires in COVID-19. Produced via immunoSEQ multiplex PCR; TCRdb's table is partial and in-frame only. Seen here are approximately 86,000 clones, over 80% observed once, and the top ten hold around 3.7%. Sequences were obtained from peripheral blood. Receptors originate from a man aged 45-65 years with acute or convalescent COVID-19. The CDR3 runs from the conserved cysteine through the conserved F or W. The order of the fields is clone size, J gene, V gene, CDR3 length, D gene, CDR3 protein, CDR3 DNA. The D gene is left open where the match is weak. The size entry is marked missing in some rows and otherwise reads once, few, many or a size class.

clone size: -; J gene: TRBJ1-5; V gene: TRBV6-6; CDR3 length: 15; D gene: TRBD1; CDR3 protein: CASSSTGQGNQPQHF; CDR3 DNA: TGTGCCAGCAGTAGCACGGGACAGGGCAATCAGCCCCAGCATTTT
clone size: -; J gene: TRBJ2-1; V gene: TRBV19; CDR3 length: 13; D gene: TRBD2; CDR3 protein: CASRLAGGLEQFF; CDR3 DNA: TGTGCCAGTAGATTAGCGGGGGGCCTCGAGCAGTTCTTC
clone size: -; J gene: TRBJ2-5; V gene: TRBV19; CDR3 length: 13; D gene: TRBD1; CDR3 protein: CASNDRGWETQYF; CDR3 DNA: TGTGCCAGTAACGACAGGGGATGGGAGACCCAGTACTTC
clone size: once; J gene: TRBJ2-1; V gene: TRBV5-4; CDR3 length: 14; D gene: TRBD1; CDR3 protein: CASSLPRTGNEQFF; CDR3 DNA: TGTGCCAGCAGCTTGCCCCGGACAGGCAATGAGCAGTTCTTC
clone size: few; J gene: TRBJ1-1; V gene: TRBV11-2; CDR3 length: 15; D gene: -; CDR3 protein: CASSLDQVVNTEAFF; CDR3 DNA: TGTGCCAGCAGCTTAGACCAGGTCGTGAACACTGAAGCTTTCTTT
clone size: -; J gene: TRBJ2-1; V gene: TRBV6-2/TRBV6-3; CDR3 length: 16; D gene: TRBD2; CDR3 protein: CASSSPFLAGYNEQFF; CDR3 DNA: TGTGCCAGCAGTTCACCGTTTCTAGCGGGATACAATGAGCAGTTCTTC
clone size: once; J gene: TRBJ1-3; V gene: TRBV28; CDR3 length: 18; D gene: -; CDR3 protein: CASSSYIVGRGSGNTIYF; CDR3 DNA: TGTGCCAGCAGTTCCTACATCGTAGGTCGCGGATCTGGAAACACCATATATTTT
clone size: -; J gene: TRBJ2-7; V gene: TRBV30; CDR3 length: 13; D gene: TRBD1; CDR3 protein: CAWSEGAGYEQYF; CDR3 DNA: TGTGCCTGGAGTGAGGGGGCTGGGTACGAGCAGTACTTC
clone size: -; J gene: TRBJ2-7; V gene: TRBV18; CDR3 length: 15; D gene: TRBD1; CDR3 protein: CASSPLDREAYEQYF; CDR3 DNA: TGTGCCAGCTCACCACTCGACAGGGAAGCCTACGAGCAGTACTTC
clone size: -; J gene: TRBJ1-2; V gene: TRBV28; CDR3 length: 13; D gene: -; CDR3 protein: CASSSQLQDGYTF; CDR3 DNA: TGTGCCAGCAGTTCACAGCTCCAGGATGGCTACACCTTC
clone size: -; J gene: TRBJ2-7; V gene: TRBV5-5; CDR3 length: 14; D gene: -; CDR3 protein: CASRPAGPSHEQYF; CDR3 DNA: TGTGCCAGCAGGCCGGCGGGACCCTCCCACGAGCAGTACTTC
clone size: -; J gene: TRBJ2-5; V gene: TRBV10-3; CDR3 length: 11; D gene: -; CDR3 protein: CAISESVTQYF; CDR3 DNA: TGTGCCATCAGTGAGTCCGTGACCCAGTACTTC
clone size: -; J gene: TRBJ1-2; V gene: TRBV4-1; CDR3 length: 12; D gene: TRBD1; CDR3 protein: CASSHLGGGYTF; CDR3 DNA: TGCGCCAGCAGCCATTTAGGGGGCGGCTACACCTTC
clone size: -; J gene: TRBJ2-1; V gene: TRBV7-3; CDR3 length: 14; D gene: TRBD1; CDR3 protein: CASSSSGTENEQFF; CDR3 DNA: TGTGCCAGCAGCTCCTCCGGGACAGAAAATGAGCAGTTCTTC
clone size: -; J gene: TRBJ1-2; V gene: TRBV27; CDR3 length: 13; D gene: TRBD1; CDR3 protein: CASRIRTGNGYTF; CDR3 DNA: TGTGCCAGCAGGATCCGGACAGGGAATGGCTACACCTTC
clone size: -; J gene: TRBJ2-3; V gene: TRBV28; CDR3 length: 16; D gene: TRBD2; CDR3 protein: CATRGTSHHSTDTQYF; CDR3 DNA: TGTGCCACAAGGGGGACTAGCCACCACTCCACAGATACGCAGTATTTT
clone size: -; J gene: TRBJ1-2; V gene: TRBV18; CDR3 length: 16; D gene: -; CDR3 protein: CASSPLTSPTPDGYTF; CDR3 DNA: TGTGCCAGCTCACCACTAACGTCCCCCACACCTGATGGCTACACCTTC
clone size: -; J gene: TRBJ1-2; V gene: TRBV11-1; CDR3 length: 13; D gene: -; CDR3 protein: CASSLTDNYGYTF; CDR3 DNA: TGTGCCAGCAGCTTAACAGACAACTATGGCTACACCTTC
clone size: -; J gene: TRBJ2-5; V gene: TRBV7-9; CDR3 length: 15; D gene: -; CDR3 protein: CASSLATSNQETQYF; CDR3 DNA: TGTGCCAGCAGCTTAGCCACAAGTAACCAAGAGACCCAGTACTTC
clone size: -; J gene: TRBJ2-2; V gene: TRBV19; CDR3 length: 16; D gene: TRBD1; CDR3 protein: CASRSGQGVDTGELFF; CDR3 DNA: TGTGCCAGTAGATCGGGACAGGGCGTAGACACCGGGGAGCTGTTTTTT
clone size: -; J gene: TRBJ2-1; V gene: TRBV11-2; CDR3 length: 15; D gene: -; CDR3 protein: CASSFTGASYNEQFF; CDR3 DNA: TGTGCCAGCAGCTTCACCGGAGCCTCCTACAATGAGCAGTTCTTC
clone size: -; J gene: TRBJ2-7; V gene: TRBV4-3; CDR3 length: 17; D gene: TRBD2; CDR3 protein: CASSQEIGRGDSYEQYF; CDR3 DNA: TGCGCCAGCAGCCAAGAAATCGGGAGGGGAGACTCCTACGAGCAGTACTTC
clone size: -; J gene: TRBJ1-5; V gene: TRBV27; CDR3 length: 17; D gene: TRBD1; CDR3 protein: CASSLLGQGLPNQPQHF; CDR3 DNA: TGTGCCAGCAGTTTATTGGGACAGGGGCTTCCTAATCAGCCCCAGCATTTT
clone size: -; J gene: TRBJ2-7; V gene: TRBV7-2; CDR3 length: 15; D gene: TRBD2; CDR3 protein: CASSASGGSSYEQYF; CDR3 DNA: TGTGCCAGCAGCGCCAGCGGGGGAAGCTCCTACGAGCAGTACTTC
clone size: few; J gene: TRBJ1-2; V gene: TRBV6-6; CDR3 length: 15; D gene: TRBD1; CDR3 protein: CASRLPGQGAGGYTF; CDR3 DNA: TGTGCCAGCAGACTCCCCGGACAGGGGGCAGGGGGCTACACCTTC
clone size: -; J gene: TRBJ2-3; V gene: TRBV19; CDR3 length: 15; D gene: TRBD1; CDR3 protein: CASRLRGQGTDTQYF; CDR3 DNA: TGTGCCAGCAGGTTAAGGGGACAGGGAACAGATACGCAGTATTTT
clone size: -; J gene: TRBJ1-1; V gene: TRBV5-1; CDR3 length: 16; D gene: TRBD1; CDR3 protein: CASSSGRQGMNTEAFF; CDR3 DNA: TGCGCCAGCAGCTCCGGACGACAGGGCATGAACACTGAAGCTTTCTTT
clone size: -; J gene: TRBJ2-1; V gene: TRBV6-4; CDR3 length: 15; D gene: TRBD1; CDR3 protein: CASSDSGTGSNEQFF; CDR3 DNA: TGTGCCAGCAGTGACTCTGGGACAGGGAGCAATGAGCAGTTCTTC
clone size: once; J gene: TRBJ2-1; V gene: TRBV20-1; CDR3 length: 11; D gene: -; CDR3 protein: CSASPGSEQFF; CDR3 DNA: TGCAGTGCTAGTCCGGGGAGTGAGCAGTTCTTC
clone size: -; J gene: TRBJ2-1; V gene: TRBV30; CDR3 length: 11; D gene: -; CDR3 protein: CAWDLNNEQFF; CDR3 DNA: TGTGCCTGGGATCTAAACAATGAGCAGTTCTTC
clone size: once; J gene: TRBJ2-6; V gene: TRBV6-2/TRBV6-3; CDR3 length: 15; D gene: -; CDR3 protein: CASSYAGSGANVLTF; CDR3 DNA: TGTGCCAGCAGTTACGCAGGGTCTGGGGCCAACGTCCTGACTTTC
clone size: -; J gene: TRBJ1-1; V gene: TRBV18; CDR3 length: 14; D gene: TRBD1; CDR3 protein: CASSPGQGATEAFF; CDR3 DNA: TGTGCCAGCTCACCGGGACAGGGAGCCACTGAAGCTTTCTTT
clone size: -; J gene: TRBJ2-7; V gene: TRBV5-4; CDR3 length: 15; D gene: -; CDR3 protein: CASSQFSGVTYEQYF; CDR3 DNA: TGTGCCAGCAGCCAATTCTCGGGAGTTACCTACGAGCAGTACTTC
clone size: -; J gene: TRBJ2-7; V gene: TRBV18; CDR3 length: 20; D gene: -; CDR3 protein: CASSPVGPGSGLPRSYEQYF; CDR3 DNA: TGTGCCAGCTCACCGGTGGGTCCCGGGAGTGGACTTCCCCGCTCCTACGAGCAGTACTTC
clone size: -; J gene: TRBJ1-2; V gene: TRBV15; CDR3 length: 14; D gene: -; CDR3 protein: CATSRAGSNYGYTF; CDR3 DNA: TGTGCCACCAGCAGAGCTGGCTCTAACTATGGCTACACCTTC
clone size: -; J gene: TRBJ2-1; V gene: TRBV6-2/TRBV6-3; CDR3 length: 17; D gene: TRBD2; CDR3 protein: CASSYPPGLAGGNEQFF; CDR3 DNA: TGTGCCAGCAGTTACCCACCGGGACTAGCGGGAGGAAATGAGCAGTTCTTC
clone size: -; J gene: TRBJ2-1; V gene: TRBV4-3; CDR3 length: 17; D gene: TRBD2; CDR3 protein: CASSQDWLAGSYNEQFF; CDR3 DNA: TGCGCCAGCAGCCAAGATTGGCTAGCGGGCTCCTACAATGAGCAGTTCTTC
clone size: -; J gene: TRBJ2-2; V gene: TRBV3-1/TRBV3-2; CDR3 length: 17; D gene: TRBD1; CDR3 protein: CASSQDLDRGNTGELFF; CDR3 DNA: TGTGCCAGCAGCCAAGATCTGGACAGGGGGAACACCGGGGAGCTGTTTTTT
clone size: -; J gene: TRBJ2-7; V gene: TRBV2; CDR3 length: 13; D gene: TRBD1; CDR3 protein: CASSASRGHEQYF; CDR3 DNA: TGTGCCAGCAGTGCTTCCAGGGGGCACGAGCAGTACTTC
clone size: -; J gene: TRBJ1-2; V gene: TRBV6-5; CDR3 length: 13; D gene: TRBD1; CDR3 protein: CASRSTGPYGYTF; CDR3 DNA: TGTGCCAGCAGGTCGACAGGGCCCTATGGCTACACCTTC
clone size: -; J gene: TRBJ2-2; V gene: TRBV6-1; CDR3 length: 17; D gene: TRBD2; CDR3 protein: CASSGLGLAGGGGELFF; CDR3 DNA: TGTGCCAGCAGTGGTTTGGGACTAGCGGGAGGTGGCGGGGAGCTGTTTTTT
clone size: -; J gene: TRBJ2-2; V gene: TRBV11-3; CDR3 length: 16; D gene: TRBD2; CDR3 protein: CASSSKRGGYTGELFF; CDR3 DNA: TGTGCCAGCAGCTCTAAACGGGGGGGGTACACCGGGGAGCTGTTTTTT
clone size: -; J gene: TRBJ2-7; V gene: TRBV6-5; CDR3 length: 16; D gene: TRBD1; CDR3 protein: CASSYFFQGASYEQYF; CDR3 DNA: TGTGCCAGCAGTTACTTTTTTCAGGGGGCCTCCTACGAGCAGTACTTC
clone size: -; J gene: TRBJ2-7; V gene: TRBV28; CDR3 length: 12; D gene: -; CDR3 protein: CASSLSSYEQYF; CDR3 DNA: TGTGCCAGCAGTCTCAGCTCCTACGAGCAGTACTTC
clone size: -; J gene: TRBJ2-7; V gene: TRBV6-5; CDR3 length: 12; D gene: -; CDR3 protein: CASSYRAGEQYF; CDR3 DNA: TGTGCCAGCAGTTACAGAGCGGGCGAGCAGTACTTC
clone size: -; J gene: TRBJ2-7; V gene: TRBV4-3; CDR3 length: 18; D gene: TRBD2; CDR3 protein: CASSQEAGLAGGPDEQYF; CDR3 DNA: TGCGCCAGCAGCCAAGAAGCGGGACTAGCGGGAGGGCCAGACGAGCAGTACTTC
clone size: -; J gene: TRBJ1-2; V gene: TRBV7-9; CDR3 length: 15; D gene: TRBD1; CDR3 protein: CASSFGQALHYGYTF; CDR3 DNA: TGTGCCAGCAGCTTCGGACAGGCCCTTCACTATGGCTACACCTTC
clone size: few; J gene: TRBJ2-7; V gene: TRBV9; CDR3 length: 14; D gene: -; CDR3 protein: CASSVGELGYEQYF; CDR3 DNA: TGTGCCAGCAGCGTAGGGGAGCTGGGCTACGAGCAGTACTTC
clone size: -; J gene: TRBJ2-3; V gene: TRBV5-1; CDR3 length: 13; D gene: -; CDR3 protein: CASSSLGLDTQYF; CDR3 DNA: TGCGCCAGCAGCAGTCTGGGGCTAGATACGCAGTATTTT
clone size: -; J gene: TRBJ2-7; V gene: TRBV19; CDR3 length: 14; D gene: TRBD1; CDR3 protein: CASMGQAPPYEQYF; CDR3 DNA: TGTGCCAGTATGGGACAGGCGCCACCCTACGAGCAGTACTTC
clone size: -; J gene: TRBJ1-5; V gene: TRBV4-1; CDR3 length: 18; D gene: TRBD1; CDR3 protein: CASSQGTGGLMSNQPQHF; CDR3 DNA: TGCGCCAGCAGCCAAGGGACAGGGGGCCTTATGAGCAATCAGCCCCAGCATTTT
clone size: -; J gene: TRBJ2-2; V gene: TRBV7-2; CDR3 length: 15; D gene: TRBD1; CDR3 protein: CASSLTGVNTGELFF; CDR3 DNA: TGTGCCAGCAGCTTGACAGGGGTGAACACCGGGGAGCTGTTTTTT
clone size: -; J gene: TRBJ2-7; V gene: TRBV5-1; CDR3 length: 14; D gene: TRBD2; CDR3 protein: CASSLTSGSVEQYF; CDR3 DNA: TGCGCCAGCAGCCTGACTAGCGGGAGTGTCGAGCAGTACTTC
clone size: -; J gene: TRBJ2-1; V gene: TRBV11-3; CDR3 length: 15; D gene: -; CDR3 protein: CASSPRGTGYNEQFF; CDR3 DNA: TGTGCCAGCAGTCCTCGGGGCACAGGGTACAATGAGCAGTTCTTC
clone size: -; J gene: TRBJ1-2; V gene: TRBV12-3/TRBV12-4; CDR3 length: 11; D gene: -; CDR3 protein: CASTQGGGYTF; CDR3 DNA: TGTGCCAGCACCCAGGGTGGTGGCTACACCTTC